This TCR beta chain is from a study of cytotoxic CD8 clonotypes in ibrutinib-treated CLL. Study-wide context: IGHV unmutated under 18; relapsed/refractory about 10; treatment-naive approximately 15. Overall, about 25 responses were partial and 2 complete; following median approximately 65 months, 14 patients stayed remitted and approximately 12 progressed.

The length of the CDR3 is 15 residues. Germline CDR1 and CDR2: SGHRS and YFSETQ. V dropped 3 bases and J dropped 1 base, with 13 bases sitting between them. This clone turned up a few times. TCRdb's table, derived via immunoSEQ multiplex PCR, lists solely in-frame clones and lacks some. The table lists about 89,000 clones, approximately 78% of them singletons. The gene calls are TRBV5-1 and TRBJ1-1; weak D call: TRBD1 (5 bases). The source is a human donor with chronic lymphocytic leukemia. The material was PBMCs, obtained after 12 months of ibrutinib treatment. The CDR3 nucleotides read TGCGCCAGCAGCTCGTCAGGGACGGCGAACACTGAAGCTTTCTTT. The encoded protein is CASSSSGTANTEAFF.